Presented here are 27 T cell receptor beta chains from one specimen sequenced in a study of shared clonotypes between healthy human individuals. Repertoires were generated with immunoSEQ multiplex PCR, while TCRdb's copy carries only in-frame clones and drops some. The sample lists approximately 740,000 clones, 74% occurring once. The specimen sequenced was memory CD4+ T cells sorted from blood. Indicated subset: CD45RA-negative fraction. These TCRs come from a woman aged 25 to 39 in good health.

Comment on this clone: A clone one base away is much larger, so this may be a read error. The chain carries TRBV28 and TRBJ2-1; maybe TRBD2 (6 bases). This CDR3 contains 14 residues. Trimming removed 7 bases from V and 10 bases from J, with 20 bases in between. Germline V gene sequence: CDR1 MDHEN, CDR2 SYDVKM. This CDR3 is CASNDIGGRVEQFF. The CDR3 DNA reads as TGTGCCAGCAATGACATCGGGGGTAGGGTAGAGCAGTTCTTC.

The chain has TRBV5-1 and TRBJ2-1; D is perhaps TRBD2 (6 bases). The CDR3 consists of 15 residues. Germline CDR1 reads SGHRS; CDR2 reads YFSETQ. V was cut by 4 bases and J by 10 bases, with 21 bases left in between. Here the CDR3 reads CASSAGRELPMEQFF. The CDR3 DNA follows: TGCGCCAGCAGCGCGGGACGGGAATTACCAATGGAGCAGTTCTTC.

DNA for the CDR3: TGTGCCAGCAGCTCGGATCCGCTAGCCTCCAGACTCGATACGCAGTATTTT. Translating gives CASSSDPLASRLDTQYF. The V and J genes are TRBV7-2 and TRBJ2-3, with D maybe TRBD2 (5 bases). This CDR3 is built from 17 residues. From germline, CDR1 is SGHTA and CDR2 FQGNSA. The V and J ends lost 4 bases and 6 bases respectively, with 23 bases between them.

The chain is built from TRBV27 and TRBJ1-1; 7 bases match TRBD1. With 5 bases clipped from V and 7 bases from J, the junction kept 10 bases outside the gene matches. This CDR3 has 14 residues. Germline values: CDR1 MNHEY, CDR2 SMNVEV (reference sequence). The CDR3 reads CASSASDRRNEAFF. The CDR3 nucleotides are TGTGCCAGCAGTGCATCGGACAGGCGAAATGAAGCTTTCTTT.

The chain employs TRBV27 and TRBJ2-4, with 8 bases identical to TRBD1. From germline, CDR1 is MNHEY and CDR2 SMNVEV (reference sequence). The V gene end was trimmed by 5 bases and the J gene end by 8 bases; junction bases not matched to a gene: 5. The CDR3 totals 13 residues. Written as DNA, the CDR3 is TGTGCCAGCAGTCATCAGGGGGCGGACATTCAGTACTTC. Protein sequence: CASSHQGADIQYF.

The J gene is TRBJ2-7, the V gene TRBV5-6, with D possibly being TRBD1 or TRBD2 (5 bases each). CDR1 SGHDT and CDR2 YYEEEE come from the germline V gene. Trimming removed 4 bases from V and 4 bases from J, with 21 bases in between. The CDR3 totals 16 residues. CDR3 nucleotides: TGTGCCAGCAGCGCTGGCGAGGGAAGGGGAACTTACGAGCAGTACTTC. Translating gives CASSAGEGRGTYEQYF.

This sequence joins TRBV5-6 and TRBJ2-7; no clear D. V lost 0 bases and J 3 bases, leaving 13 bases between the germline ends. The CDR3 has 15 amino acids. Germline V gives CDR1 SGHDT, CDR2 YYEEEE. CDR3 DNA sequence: TGTGCCAGCAGCTTGGGATCCACCTCTTTCTACGAGCAGTACTTC. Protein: CASSLGSTSFYEQYF.

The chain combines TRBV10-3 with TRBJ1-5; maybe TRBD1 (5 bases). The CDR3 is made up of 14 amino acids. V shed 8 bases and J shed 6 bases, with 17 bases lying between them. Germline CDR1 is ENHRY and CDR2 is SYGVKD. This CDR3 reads CAIWPGTDGQPQHF. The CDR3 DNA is TGTGCCATCTGGCCCGGGACTGACGGTCAGCCCCAGCATTTT.

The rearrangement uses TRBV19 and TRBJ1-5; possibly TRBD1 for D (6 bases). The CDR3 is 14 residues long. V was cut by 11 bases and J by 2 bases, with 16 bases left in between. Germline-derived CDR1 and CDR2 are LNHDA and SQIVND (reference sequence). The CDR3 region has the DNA TGTGCCTCCAACAGGGAGGTTGGCAATCAGCCCCAGCATTTT. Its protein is CASNREVGNQPQHF.

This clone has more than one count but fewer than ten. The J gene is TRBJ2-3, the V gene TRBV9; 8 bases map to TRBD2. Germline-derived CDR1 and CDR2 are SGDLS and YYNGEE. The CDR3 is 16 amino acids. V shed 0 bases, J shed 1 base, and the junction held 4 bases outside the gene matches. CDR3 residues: CASSVGGLVGTDTQYF. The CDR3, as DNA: TGTGCCAGCAGCGTAGGGGGACTAGTCGGCACAGATACGCAGTATTTT.

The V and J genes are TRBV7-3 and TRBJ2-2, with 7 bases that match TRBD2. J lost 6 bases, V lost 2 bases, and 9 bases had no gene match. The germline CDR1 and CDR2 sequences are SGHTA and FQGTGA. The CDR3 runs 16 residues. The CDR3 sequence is CASSLGSGFMAGELFF. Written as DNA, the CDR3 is TGTGCCAGCAGCTTAGGTAGCGGGTTCATGGCCGGGGAGCTGTTTTTT. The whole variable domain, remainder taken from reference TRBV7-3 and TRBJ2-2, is GAGVSQTPSNKVTEKGKYVELRCDPISGHTALYWYRQSLGQGPEFLIYFQGTGAADDSGLPNDRFFAVRPEGSVSTLKIQRTERGDSAVYLCASSLGSGFMAGELFFGEGSRLTVL.

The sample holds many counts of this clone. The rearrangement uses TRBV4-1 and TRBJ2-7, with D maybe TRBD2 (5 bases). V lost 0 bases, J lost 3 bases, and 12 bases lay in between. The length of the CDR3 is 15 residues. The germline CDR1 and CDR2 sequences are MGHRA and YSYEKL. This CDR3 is CASSQEAAANYEQYF. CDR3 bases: TGCGCCAGCAGCCAAGAAGCGGCCGCCAACTACGAGCAGTACTTC.

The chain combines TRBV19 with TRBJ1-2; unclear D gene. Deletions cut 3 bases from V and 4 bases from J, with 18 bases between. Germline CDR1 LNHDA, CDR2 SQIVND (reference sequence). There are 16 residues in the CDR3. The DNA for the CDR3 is TGTGCCAGTAGTATGAAGGTTGGTATCCCGCTCTATGGCTACACCTTC. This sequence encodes CASSMKVGIPLYGYTF.

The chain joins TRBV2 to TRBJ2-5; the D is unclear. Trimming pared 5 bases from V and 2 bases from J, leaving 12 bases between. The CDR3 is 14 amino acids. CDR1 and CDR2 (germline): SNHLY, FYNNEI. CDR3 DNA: TGTGCCAGCAGTCCACGTACGAGACAAGAGACCCAGTACTTC. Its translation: CASSPRTRQETQYF.

CDR3 bases: TGTGCCAGCAGCCCGGACGGAGATCAGCCCCAGCATTTT. This sequence encodes CASSPDGDQPQHF. The genes are TRBV11-2 and TRBJ1-5; D gene ambiguous. CDR1 and CDR2 from the germline V gene are SGHAT and FQNNGV. The length of the CDR3 is 13 residues. V lost 5 bases, J lost 5 bases, and 10 bases lay in between.

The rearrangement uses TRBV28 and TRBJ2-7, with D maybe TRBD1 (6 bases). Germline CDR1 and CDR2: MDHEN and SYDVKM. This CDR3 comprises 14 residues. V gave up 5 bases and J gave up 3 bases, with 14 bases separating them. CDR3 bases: TGTGCCAGCAGTCGCATCGACAGGTTCTACGAGCAGTACTTC. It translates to CASSRIDRFYEQYF.

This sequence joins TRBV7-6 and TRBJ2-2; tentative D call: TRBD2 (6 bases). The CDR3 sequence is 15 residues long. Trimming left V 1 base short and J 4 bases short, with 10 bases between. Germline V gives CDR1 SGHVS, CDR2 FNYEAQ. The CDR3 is CASSLDGGPTGELFF. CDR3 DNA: TGTGCCAGCAGCTTAGATGGAGGGCCCACCGGGGAGCTGTTTTTT.

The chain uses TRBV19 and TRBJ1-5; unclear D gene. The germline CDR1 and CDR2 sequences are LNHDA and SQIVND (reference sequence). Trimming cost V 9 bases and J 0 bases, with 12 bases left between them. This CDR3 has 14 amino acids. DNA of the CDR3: TGTGCCAGCCCCCAGACAAATAGCAATCAGCCCCAGCATTTT. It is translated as CASPQTNSNQPQHF.

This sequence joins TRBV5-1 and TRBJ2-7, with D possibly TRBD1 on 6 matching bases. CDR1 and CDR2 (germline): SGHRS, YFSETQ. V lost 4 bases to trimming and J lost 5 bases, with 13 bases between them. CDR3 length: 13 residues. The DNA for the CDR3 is TGCGCCAGCAGCAACCTAAACAGGGACGAGCAGTACTTC. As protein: CASSNLNRDEQYF.

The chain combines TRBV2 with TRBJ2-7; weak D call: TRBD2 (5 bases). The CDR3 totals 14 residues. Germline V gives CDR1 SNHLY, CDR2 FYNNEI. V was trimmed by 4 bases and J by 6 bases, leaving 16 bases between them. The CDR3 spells CASSGGLLGGEQYF. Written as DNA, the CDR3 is TGTGCCAGCAGTGGAGGGCTCCTAGGAGGCGAGCAGTACTTC. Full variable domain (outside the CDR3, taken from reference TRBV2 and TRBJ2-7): EPEVTQTPSHQVTQMGQEVILRCVPISNHLYFYWYRQILGQKVEFLVSFYNNEISEKSEIFDDQFSVERPDGSNFTLKIRSTKLEDSAMYFCASSGGLLGGEQYFGPGTRLTVT.

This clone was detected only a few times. CDR3 residues: CASNDGRDQETQYF. In DNA, the CDR3 is TGTGCCAGTAATGACGGGAGGGACCAAGAGACCCAGTACTTC. The chain is built from TRBV19 and TRBJ2-5, with 8 bases lining up with TRBD2. The CDR3 has 14 residues. Looked up from germline, CDR1 is LNHDA and CDR2 is SQIVND (reference sequence). J was trimmed by 0 bases and V by 7 bases; bases with no gene match: 4.

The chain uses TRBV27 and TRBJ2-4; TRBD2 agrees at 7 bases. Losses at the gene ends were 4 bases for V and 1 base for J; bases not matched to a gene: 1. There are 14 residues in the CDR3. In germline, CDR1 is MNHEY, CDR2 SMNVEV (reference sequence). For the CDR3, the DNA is TGTGCCAGCAGTTCCGGGGGGGCCAAAAACATTCAGTACTTC. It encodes CASSSGGAKNIQYF.

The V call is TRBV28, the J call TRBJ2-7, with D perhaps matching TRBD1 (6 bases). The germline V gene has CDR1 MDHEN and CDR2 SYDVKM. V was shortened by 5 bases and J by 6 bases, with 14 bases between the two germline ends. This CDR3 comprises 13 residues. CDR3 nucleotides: TGTGCCAGCAGTCCTGAACAGGGCAGCGAGCAGTACTTC. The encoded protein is CASSPEQGSEQYF.

The CDR3 region has the DNA TGTGCCTGGAGATCGGTCCGGCACACCAAAAACATTCAGTACTTC. The encoded protein is CAWRSVRHTKNIQYF. The chain has TRBV30 and TRBJ2-4; unclear D gene. Per germline, CDR1 GTSNPN and CDR2 SVGIG (reference sequence). V shed 3 bases and J shed 2 bases, with 14 bases lying between them. The CDR3 is 15 amino acids.

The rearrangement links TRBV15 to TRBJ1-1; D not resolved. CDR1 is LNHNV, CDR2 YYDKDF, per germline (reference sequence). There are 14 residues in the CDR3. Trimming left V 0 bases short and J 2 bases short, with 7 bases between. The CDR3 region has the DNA TGTGCCACCAGCAGAGATTCAGGAAACACTGAAGCTTTCTTT. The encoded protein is CATSRDSGNTEAFF. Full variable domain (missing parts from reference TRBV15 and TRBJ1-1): DAMVIQNPRYQVTQFGKPVTLSCSQTLNHNVMYWYQQKSSQAPKLLFHYYDKDFNNEADTPDNFQSRRPNTSFCFLDIRSPGLGDTAMYLCATSRDSGNTEAFFGQGTRLTVV.

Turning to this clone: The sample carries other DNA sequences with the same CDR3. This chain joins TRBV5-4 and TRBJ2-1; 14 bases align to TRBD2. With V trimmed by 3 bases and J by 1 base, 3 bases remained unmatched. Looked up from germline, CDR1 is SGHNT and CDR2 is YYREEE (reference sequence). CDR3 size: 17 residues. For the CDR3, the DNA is TGTGCCAGCAGCTCCGGGACTAGCGGGAGTTCCTACAATGAGCAGTTCTTC. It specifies CASSSGTSGSSYNEQFF.

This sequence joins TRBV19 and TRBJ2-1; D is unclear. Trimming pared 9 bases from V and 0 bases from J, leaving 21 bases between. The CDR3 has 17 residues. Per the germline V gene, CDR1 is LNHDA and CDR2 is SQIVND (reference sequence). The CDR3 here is CASKGGSRTDSYNEQFF. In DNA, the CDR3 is TGTGCCAGCAAGGGTGGGTCGAGAACAGACTCCTACAATGAGCAGTTCTTC.